A single sample gave rise to the 4 T cell receptor beta chains below, sequenced in a study of TIL therapy for anti-PD-1-resistant metastatic lung cancer. Documented time point: pre-treatment sample, taken before nivolumab and TIL therapy. The tumor samples were excised metastases, mostly pleural nodules or supraclavicular lymph nodes. Sequencing used immunoSEQ v3. The assay was immunoSEQ multiplex PCR, and TCRdb's table has in-frame clones only and misses some. The repertoire has approximately 97,000 clones, just over 65% of them found once; the top ten carry roughly 9.8%. Sequencing used tumor tissue, obtained at baseline. The source of these receptors is a person between 25 and 80 years old with non-small cell lung cancer.

This clone was detected only a few times. V usage is TRBV27 and J usage is TRBJ2-6; D gene uncertain. The germline V gene encodes CDR1 MNHEY and CDR2 SMNVEV (reference sequence). CDR3 length: 13 residues. V lost 6 bases and J lost 2, with 5 bases in between. The CDR3 loop reads CASRGAGANVLTF. In nucleotides, the CDR3 is TGTGCCAGCAGAGGAGCTGGGGCCAACGTCCTGACTTTC.

The chain is built from TRBV9 and TRBJ1-4; D possibly corresponds to TRBD1 (6 bases). This CDR3 comprises 14 residues. CDR1 SGDLS and CDR2 YYNGEE come from the germline V gene. V was trimmed by 1 base and J by 7 bases, leaving 11 bases between them. DNA of the CDR3: TGTGCCAGCAGCGTACGGGGGCAGGGTGAAAAACTGTTTTTT. Translation gives CASSVRGQGEKLFF.

The V call is TRBV29-1, the J call TRBJ2-3, with 13 positions matching TRBD2. CDR3 length: 19 residues. V shed 1 base and J 2 bases; nucleotides not matched to a gene: 12. Looked up from germline, CDR1 is SQVTM and CDR2 is ANQGSEA. As DNA, the CDR3 is TGCAGCGTTGAAGGTCACCAAAGACTAGCGGGGGGCGACACAGATACGCAGTATTTT. Translation: CSVEGHQRLAGGDTDTQYF.

The genes are TRBV2 and TRBJ2-7; the D call may be TRBD1 or TRBD2 (5 bases each). The V end lost 10 bases, the J end lost 4 bases, and 17 bases lay between the germline ends. The CDR3 runs 13 residues. Germline loops: CDR1 SNHLY, CDR2 FYNNEI. CDR3 nucleotides: TGTGCCACAACCGGGACGGATCATTACGAGCAGTACTTC. It specifies CATTGTDHYEQYF.